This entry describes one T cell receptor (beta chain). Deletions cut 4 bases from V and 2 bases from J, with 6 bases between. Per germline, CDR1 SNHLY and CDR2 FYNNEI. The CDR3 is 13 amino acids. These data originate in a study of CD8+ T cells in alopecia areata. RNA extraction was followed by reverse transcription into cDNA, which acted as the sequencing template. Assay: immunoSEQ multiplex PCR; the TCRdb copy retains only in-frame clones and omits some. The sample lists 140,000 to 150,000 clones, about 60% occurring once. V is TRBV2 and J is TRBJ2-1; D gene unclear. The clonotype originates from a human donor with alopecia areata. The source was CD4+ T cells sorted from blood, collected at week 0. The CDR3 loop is CASSVSPYNEQFF. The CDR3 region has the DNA TGTGCCAGCAGTGTTAGCCCCTACAATGAGCAGTTCTTC. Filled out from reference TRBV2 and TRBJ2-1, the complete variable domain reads EPEVTQTPSHQVTQMGQEVILRCVPISNHLYFYWYRQILGQKVEFLVSFYNNEISEKSEIFDDQFSVERPDGSNFTLKIRSTKLEDSAMYFCASSVSPYNEQFFGPGTRLTVL.